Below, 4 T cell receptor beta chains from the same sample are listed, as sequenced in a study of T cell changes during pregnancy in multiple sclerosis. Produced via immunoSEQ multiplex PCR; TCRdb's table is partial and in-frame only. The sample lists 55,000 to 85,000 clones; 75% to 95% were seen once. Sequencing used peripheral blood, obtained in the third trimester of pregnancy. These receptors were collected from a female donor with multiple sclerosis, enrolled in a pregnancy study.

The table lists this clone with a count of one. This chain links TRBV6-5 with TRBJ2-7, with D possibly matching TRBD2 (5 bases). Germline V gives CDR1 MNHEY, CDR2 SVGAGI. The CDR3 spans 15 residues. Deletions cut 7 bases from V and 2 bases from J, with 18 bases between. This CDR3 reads CASKSSAGVAYEQYF. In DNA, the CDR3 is TGTGCCAGCAAATCATCAGCCGGGGTTGCCTACGAGCAGTACTTC.

The CDR3 sequence: CASSLALDSRLEQFF. As DNA, the CDR3 is TGTGCCAGCAGCTTGGCCTTGGACAGTAGGCTAGAGCAGTTCTTC. This chain links TRBV5-6 with TRBJ2-1; possible D gene TRBD1, 6 bases. This CDR3 comprises 15 residues. V was pared by 0 bases and J by 10 bases, with 17 bases between. The germline gives CDR1 SGHDT, CDR2 YYEEEE.

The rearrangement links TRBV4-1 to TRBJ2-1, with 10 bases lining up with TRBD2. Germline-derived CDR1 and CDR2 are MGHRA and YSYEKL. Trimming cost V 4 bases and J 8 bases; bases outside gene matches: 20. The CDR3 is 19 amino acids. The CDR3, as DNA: TGCGCCAGCAGCCTGGTACGGGGACTAGCGCCTTTTATTATCGATGAGCAGTTCTTC. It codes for CASSLVRGLAPFIIDEQFF.

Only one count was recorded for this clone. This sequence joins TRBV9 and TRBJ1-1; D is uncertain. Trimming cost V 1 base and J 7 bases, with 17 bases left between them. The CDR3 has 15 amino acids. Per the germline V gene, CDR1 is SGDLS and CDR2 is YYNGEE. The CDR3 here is CASSVTMGGGFEAFF. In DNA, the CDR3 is TGTGCCAGCAGCGTAACCATGGGAGGCGGTTTTGAAGCTTTCTTT.